The present entry profiles one T cell receptor (beta chain) with its context. This clonotype came up a few times. Its antigen remains undetermined. Base qualities are missing; no much larger clone stands one base away. In the germline V gene, CDR1 corresponds to SGHTA and CDR2 to FQGTGA. Cut back by 1 base and 3 bases, the V and J ends lie 9 bases apart. The CDR3 numbers 14 residues from cysteine through phenylalanine. Only the CDR3 DNA stays, 42 bases, in frame from base 1. This record comes from a study of T-cell reconstitution after alpha-beta-depleted transplantation in children (dated by TCRdb to the mid-2010s). At the level of the whole study: Using TCR repertoire profiling, the study quantitatively followed how T-cell immune reconstitution unfolded in children after TCRalphabeta/CD19-depleted allogeneic hematopoietic cell transplantation.

Libraries came from PCR. Sequenced using an Illumina HiSeq 2500. To normalize quantification of the TCRbeta repertoire, the TCR libraries were built with molecular barcoding that relied on unique molecular identifiers. TCRdb applied fastp at Q25 and MiXCR to the public reads, then kept only in-frame beta chains. For every CDR3 protein sequence, its rows merge into one entry that carries the most common genes and DNA. The sample contains 490,000 or so distinct CDR3 sequences, around 12% of them found a single time. Of the sample, over 5.5% falls within the top ten clones. Material: PBMCs from the stem cell graft donor, obtained from the stem cell graft. The clonotype was recovered from a human donor who donated a stem cell graft to a child with combined immunodeficiency. The sequence is built from TRBV7-3 and TRBJ1-2, with the identity of the D gene unclear. The CDR3 reads CASSLNAQDYGYTF. The DNA sequence reads TGTGCCAGCAGCTTAAACGCACAAGACTATGGCTACACCTTC.